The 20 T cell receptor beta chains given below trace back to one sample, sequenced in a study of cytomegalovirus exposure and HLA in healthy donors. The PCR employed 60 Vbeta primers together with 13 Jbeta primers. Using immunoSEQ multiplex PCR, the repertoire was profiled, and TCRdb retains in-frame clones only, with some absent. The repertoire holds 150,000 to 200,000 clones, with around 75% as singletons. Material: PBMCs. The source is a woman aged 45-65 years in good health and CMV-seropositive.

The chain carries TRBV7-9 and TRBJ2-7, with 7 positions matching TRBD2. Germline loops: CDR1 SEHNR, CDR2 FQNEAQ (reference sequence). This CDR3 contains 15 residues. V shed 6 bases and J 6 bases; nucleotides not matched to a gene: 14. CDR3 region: CASRRVFGTKGEQYF. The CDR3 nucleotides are TGTGCCAGCAGGAGGGTGTTTGGGACTAAGGGCGAGCAGTACTTC.

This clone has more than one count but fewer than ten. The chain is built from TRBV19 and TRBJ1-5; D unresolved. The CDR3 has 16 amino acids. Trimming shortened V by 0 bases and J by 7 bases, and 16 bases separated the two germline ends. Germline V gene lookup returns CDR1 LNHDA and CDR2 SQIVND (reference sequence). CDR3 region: CASSIDPFGSGQPQHF. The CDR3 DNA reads TGTGCCAGTAGTATAGACCCCTTTGGAAGCGGGCAGCCCCAGCATTTT.

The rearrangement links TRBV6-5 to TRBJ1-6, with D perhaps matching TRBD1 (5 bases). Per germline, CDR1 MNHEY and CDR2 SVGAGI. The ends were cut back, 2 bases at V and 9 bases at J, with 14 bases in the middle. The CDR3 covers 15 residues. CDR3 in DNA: TGTGCCAGCAGTTACGGAGGGGTAGGTGCTTCACCCCTCCACTTT. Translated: CASSYGGVGASPLHF.

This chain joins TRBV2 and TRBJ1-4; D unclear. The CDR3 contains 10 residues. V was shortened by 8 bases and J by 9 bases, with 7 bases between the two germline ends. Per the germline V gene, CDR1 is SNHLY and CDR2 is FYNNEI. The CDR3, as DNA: TGTGCCAGCGGTTGGCAAAAACTGTTTTTT. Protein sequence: CASGWQKLFF.

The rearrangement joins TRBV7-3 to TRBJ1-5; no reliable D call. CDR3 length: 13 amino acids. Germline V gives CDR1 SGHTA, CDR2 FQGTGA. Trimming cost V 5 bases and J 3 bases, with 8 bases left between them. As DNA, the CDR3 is TGTGCCAGCAGCCGACTCCCCAATCAGCCCCAGCATTTT. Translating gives CASSRLPNQPQHF. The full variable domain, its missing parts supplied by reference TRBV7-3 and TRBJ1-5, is GAGVSQTPSNKVTEKGKYVELRCDPISGHTALYWYRQSLGQGPEFLIYFQGTGAADDSGLPNDRFFAVRPEGSVSTLKIQRTERGDSAVYLCASSRLPNQPQHFGDGTRLSIL.

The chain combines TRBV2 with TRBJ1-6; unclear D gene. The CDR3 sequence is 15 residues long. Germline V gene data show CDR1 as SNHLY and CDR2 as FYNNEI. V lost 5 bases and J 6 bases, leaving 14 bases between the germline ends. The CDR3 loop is CASSSTGHGNSPLHF. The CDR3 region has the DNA TGTGCCAGCAGTTCCACGGGTCACGGTAATTCACCCCTCCACTTT. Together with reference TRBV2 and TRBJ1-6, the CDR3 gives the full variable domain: EPEVTQTPSHQVTQMGQEVILRCVPISNHLYFYWYRQILGQKVEFLVSFYNNEISEKSEIFDDQFSVERPDGSNFTLKIRSTKLEDSAMYFCASSSTGHGNSPLHFGNGTRLTVT.

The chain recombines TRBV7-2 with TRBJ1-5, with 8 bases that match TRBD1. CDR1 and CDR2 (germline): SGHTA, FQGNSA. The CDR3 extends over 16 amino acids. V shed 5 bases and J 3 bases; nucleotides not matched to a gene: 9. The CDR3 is CASSRQGLSYNQPQHF. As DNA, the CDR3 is TGTGCCAGCAGCCGACAGGGGCTCTCTTACAATCAGCCCCAGCATTTT. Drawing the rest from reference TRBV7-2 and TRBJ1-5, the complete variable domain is GAGVSQSPSNKVTEKGKDVELRCDPISGHTALYWYRQSLGQGLEFLIYFQGNSAPDKSGLPSDRFSAERTGGSVSTLTIQRTQQEDSAVYLCASSRQGLSYNQPQHFGDGTRLSIL.

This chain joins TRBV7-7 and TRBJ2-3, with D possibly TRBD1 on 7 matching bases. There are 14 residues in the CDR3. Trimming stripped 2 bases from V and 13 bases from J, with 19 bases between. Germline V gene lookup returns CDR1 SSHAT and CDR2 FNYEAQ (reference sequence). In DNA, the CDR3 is TGTGCCAGCAGCTTATCGGAGGGGGCGGAATTGAAGTATTTT. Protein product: CASSLSEGAELKYF.

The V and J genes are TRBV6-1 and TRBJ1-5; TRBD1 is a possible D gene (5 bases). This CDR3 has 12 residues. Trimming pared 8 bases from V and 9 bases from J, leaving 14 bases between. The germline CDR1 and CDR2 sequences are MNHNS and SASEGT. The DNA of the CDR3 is TGTGCCAGCGGTGGATTGGGGGGGCCCCAGCATTTT. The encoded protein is CASGGLGGPQHF.

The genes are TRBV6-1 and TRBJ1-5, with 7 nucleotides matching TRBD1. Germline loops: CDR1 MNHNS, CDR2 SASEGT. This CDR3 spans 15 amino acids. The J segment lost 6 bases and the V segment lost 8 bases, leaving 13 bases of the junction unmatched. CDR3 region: CASSWRQGDVQPQHF. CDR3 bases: TGTGCCAGCTCCTGGAGGCAGGGGGACGTTCAGCCCCAGCATTTT.

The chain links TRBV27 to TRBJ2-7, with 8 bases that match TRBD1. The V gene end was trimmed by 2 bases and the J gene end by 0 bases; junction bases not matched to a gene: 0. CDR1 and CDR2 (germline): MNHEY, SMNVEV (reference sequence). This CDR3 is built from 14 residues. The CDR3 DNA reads TGTGCCAGCAGTTTAGGACAGGGCTCCTACGAGCAGTACTTC. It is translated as CASSLGQGSYEQYF.

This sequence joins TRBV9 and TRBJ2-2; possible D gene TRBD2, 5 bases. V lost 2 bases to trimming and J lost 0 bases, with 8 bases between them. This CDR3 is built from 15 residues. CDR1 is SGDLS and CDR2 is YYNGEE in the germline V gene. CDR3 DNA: TGTGCCAGCAGCGTCAGAGGGTCGAACACCGGGGAGCTGTTTTTT. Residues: CASSVRGSNTGELFF.

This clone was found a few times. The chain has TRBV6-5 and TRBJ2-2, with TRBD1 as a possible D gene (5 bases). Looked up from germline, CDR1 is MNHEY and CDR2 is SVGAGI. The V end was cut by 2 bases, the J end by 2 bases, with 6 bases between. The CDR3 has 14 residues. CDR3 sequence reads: CASSYQGNTGELFF. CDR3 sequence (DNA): TGTGCCAGCAGTTACCAGGGAAACACCGGGGAGCTGTTTTTT.

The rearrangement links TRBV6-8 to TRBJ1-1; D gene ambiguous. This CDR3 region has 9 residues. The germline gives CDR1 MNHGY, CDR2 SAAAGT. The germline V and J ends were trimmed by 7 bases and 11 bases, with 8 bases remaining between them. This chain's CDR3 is CASKSGAFF. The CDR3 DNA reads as TGTGCCAGCAAAAGCGGGGCTTTCTTT.

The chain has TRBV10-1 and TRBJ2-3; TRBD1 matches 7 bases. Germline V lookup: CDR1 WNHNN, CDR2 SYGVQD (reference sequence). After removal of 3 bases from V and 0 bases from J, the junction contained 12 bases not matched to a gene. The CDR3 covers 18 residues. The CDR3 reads CASSDSGTDALSTDTQYF. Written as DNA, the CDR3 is TGCGCCAGCAGTGATTCCGGGACAGACGCACTCAGCACAGATACGCAGTATTTT.

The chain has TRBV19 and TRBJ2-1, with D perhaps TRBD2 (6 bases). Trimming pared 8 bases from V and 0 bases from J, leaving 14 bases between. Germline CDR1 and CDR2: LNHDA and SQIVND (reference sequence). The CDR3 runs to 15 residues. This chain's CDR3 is CASGGLPSSYNEQFF. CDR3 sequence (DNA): TGTGCCAGTGGGGGACTCCCAAGCTCCTACAATGAGCAGTTCTTC.

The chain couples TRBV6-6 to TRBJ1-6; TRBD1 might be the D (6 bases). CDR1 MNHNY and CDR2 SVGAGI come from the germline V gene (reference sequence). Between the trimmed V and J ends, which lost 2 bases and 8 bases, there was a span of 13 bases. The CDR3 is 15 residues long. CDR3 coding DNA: TGTGCCAGCAGTTACCCACAGGGTAAAGATTCACCCCTCCACTTT. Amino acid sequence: CASSYPQGKDSPLHF.

Here the CDR3 DNA reads TGCGCCAGCAGTGTGAACGGGGGGCCCTACAATGAGCAGTTCTTC. It yields the protein CASSVNGGPYNEQFF. The rearrangement links TRBV10-2 to TRBJ2-1, with a weak D call TRBD2 (7 bases). V gave up 4 bases and J gave up 2 bases, with 12 bases separating them. CDR1 WSHSY and CDR2 SAAADI come from the germline V gene. The CDR3 is 15 amino acids.

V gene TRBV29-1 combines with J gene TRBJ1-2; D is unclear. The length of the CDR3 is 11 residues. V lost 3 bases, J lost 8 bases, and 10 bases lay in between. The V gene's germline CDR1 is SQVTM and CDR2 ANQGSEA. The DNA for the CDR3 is TGCAGCGTTGAGGAGGTTTGGGGCTACACCTTC. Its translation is CSVEEVWGYTF. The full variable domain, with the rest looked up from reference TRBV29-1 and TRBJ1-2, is SAVISQKPSRDICQRGTSLTIQCQVDSQVTMMFWYRQQPGQSLTLIATANQGSEATYESGFVIDKFPISRPNLTFSTLTVSNMSPEDSSIYLCSVEEVWGYTFGSGTRLTVV.

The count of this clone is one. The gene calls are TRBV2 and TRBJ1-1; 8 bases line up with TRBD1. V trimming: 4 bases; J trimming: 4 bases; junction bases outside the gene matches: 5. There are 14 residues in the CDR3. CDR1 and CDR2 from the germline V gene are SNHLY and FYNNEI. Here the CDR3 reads CASSAAGGFTEAFF. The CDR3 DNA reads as TGTGCCAGCAGTGCGGCAGGGGGCTTCACTGAAGCTTTCTTT.